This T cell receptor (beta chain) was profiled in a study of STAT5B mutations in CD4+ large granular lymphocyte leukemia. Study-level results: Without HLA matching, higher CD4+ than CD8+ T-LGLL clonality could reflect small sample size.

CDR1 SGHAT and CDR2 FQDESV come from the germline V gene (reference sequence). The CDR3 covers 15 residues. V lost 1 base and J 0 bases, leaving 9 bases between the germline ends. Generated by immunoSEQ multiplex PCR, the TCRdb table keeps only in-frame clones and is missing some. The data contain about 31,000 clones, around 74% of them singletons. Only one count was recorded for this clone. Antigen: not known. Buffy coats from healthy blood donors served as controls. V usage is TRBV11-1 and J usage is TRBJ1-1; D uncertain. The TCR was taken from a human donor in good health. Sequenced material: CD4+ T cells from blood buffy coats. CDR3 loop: CASSLEGSMNTEAFF. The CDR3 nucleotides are TGTGCCAGCAGCTTAGAAGGGTCCATGAACACTGAAGCTTTCTTT. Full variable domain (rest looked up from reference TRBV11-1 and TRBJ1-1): EAEVAQSPRYKITEKSQAVAFWCDPISGHATLYWYRQILGQGPELLVQFQDESVVDDSQLPKDRFSAERLKGVDSTLKIQPAELGDSAMYLCASSLEGSMNTEAFFGQGTRLTVV.